This T cell receptor (beta chain) was recovered during a study of beta chain features in type 1 diabetes. Findings and caveats of the study: A greater similarity of naive, central memory and Treg TCRB repertoires was seen among patients than among healthy donors.

The CDR3 totals 14 residues. CDR1 SGHTA and CDR2 FQGNSA come from the germline V gene. V was cut by 5 bases and J by 8 bases, with 18 bases left in between. Heparinised blood was drawn once per donor, averaging roughly 110 mL. Note on this clone: What it recognizes is unknown.

What was sequenced were expressed TCRB transcripts, since all of the isolated RNA had been reverse transcribed. Sequenced by immunoSEQ multiplex PCR; TCRdb stores in-frame clones only, minus some. The table shows hundreds of thousands of clones, with around 28% occurring only once. The TCR was taken from a man between 18 and 29 years old in good health. The chain uses TRBV7-2 and TRBJ1-2; D unclear. Material for sequencing was naive CD4+ T cells from blood. The CDR3 protein is CASSALGPAWGYTF. In DNA, the CDR3 is TGTGCCAGCAGCGCCTTGGGCCCAGCATGGGGCTACACCTTC.